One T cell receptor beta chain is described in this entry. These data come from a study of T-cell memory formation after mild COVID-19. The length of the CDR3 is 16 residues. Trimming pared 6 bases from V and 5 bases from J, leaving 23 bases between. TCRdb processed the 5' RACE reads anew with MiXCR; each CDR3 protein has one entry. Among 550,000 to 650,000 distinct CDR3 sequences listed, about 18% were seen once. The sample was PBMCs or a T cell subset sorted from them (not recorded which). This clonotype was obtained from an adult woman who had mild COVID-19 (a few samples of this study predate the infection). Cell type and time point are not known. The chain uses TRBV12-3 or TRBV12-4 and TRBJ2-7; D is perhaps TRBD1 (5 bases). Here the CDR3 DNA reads TGTGCCAGCAGACTTTCGACCCATCAGGGATCCCACGAGCAGTACTTC. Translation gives CASRLSTHQGSHEQYF.